The sequence of this T cell receptor beta chain was determined in a study of T cell repertoires in cytomegalovirus infection. TCRdb redid the calling of the reads with MiXCR, one entry per CDR3 protein. The sample holds about 900,000 distinct CDR3 sequences, roughly 30% seen once. This clonotype occurred many times. Antigen unknown. Here the sequenced sample was cultured CD8+ T cells from PBMCs, taken from culture after CMV antigen stimulation. This clonotype was obtained from a human donor in good health (CMV status not recorded). Some clones in this sample may be carry-over from other donors' samples.

CDR3 residues: CASSYDRGPGYTF. In DNA, the CDR3 is TGTGCCAGCAGTTATGACAGGGGGCCTGGCTACACCTTC. The rearrangement uses TRBV7-9 and TRBJ1-2; 10 positions agree with TRBD1. J was trimmed by 7 bases and V by 6 bases; bases with no gene match: 5. The CDR3 is 13 residues long. CDR1 and CDR2 (germline): SEHNR, FQNEAQ (reference sequence).